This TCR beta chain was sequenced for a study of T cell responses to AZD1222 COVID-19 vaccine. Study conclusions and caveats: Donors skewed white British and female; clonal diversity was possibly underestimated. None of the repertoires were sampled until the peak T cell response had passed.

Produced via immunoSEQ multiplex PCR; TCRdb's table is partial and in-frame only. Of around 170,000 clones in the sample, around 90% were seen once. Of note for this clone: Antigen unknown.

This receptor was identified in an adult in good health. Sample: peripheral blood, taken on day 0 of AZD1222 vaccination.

CDR3 amino acids: CASSVGVGASYEQYF. In DNA, the CDR3 is TGTGCCAGCAGCGTAGGGGTGGGGGCATCCTACGAGCAGTACTTC. The chain links TRBV9 to TRBJ2-7; maybe TRBD1 (6 bases). This CDR3 has 15 amino acids. Germline CDR1 reads SGDLS; CDR2 reads YYNGEE. The ends were cut back, 0 bases at V and 1 base at J, with 11 bases in the middle. Variable domain in full (rest from reference TRBV9 and TRBJ2-7): DSGVTQTPKHLITATGQRVTLRCSPRSGDLSVYWYQQSLDQGLQFLIQYYNGEERAKGNILERFSAQQFPDLHSELNLSSLELGDSALYFCASSVGVGASYEQYFGPGTRLTVT.